Listed below are T cell receptor beta chains from one sample, sequenced in a study of cytomegalovirus exposure and HLA in healthy donors. The repertoire was sequenced with immunoSEQ multiplex PCR; TCRdb's copy has only in-frame clones and lacks some. This sample lists about 50,000 clones; its ten largest clones have approximately 13%. The source material was PBMCs. These receptors were collected from a woman between 55 and 75 years old in good health and CMV-seropositive. CDR3s include the opening cysteine and the closing phenylalanine or tryptophan. The D gene is left open where the match is weak.

v_call	d_call	j_call	cdr3_aa	cdr3_nt
TRBV5-1	.	TRBJ1-6	CASSLQGENSPLHF	TGCGCCAGCAGCTTACAGGGAGAAAATTCACCCCTCCACTTT
TRBV2	.	TRBJ1-2	CASSASRAGGYTF	TGTGCCAGCAGTGCCTCCAGGGCCGGAGGCTACACCTTC
TRBV28	.	TRBJ1-5	CASILAPWKEGNQPQHF	TGTGCCAGCATCCTTGCGCCTTGGAAGGAGGGCAATCAGCCCCAGCATTTT
TRBV9	TRBD1	TRBJ2-1	CASSGRQGAYNEQFF	TGTGCCAGCAGCGGGCGACAGGGGGCCTACAATGAGCAGTTCTTC
TRBV5-4	TRBD2	TRBJ2-3	CASSPGGLAAPTDTQYF	TGTGCCAGCAGCCCGGGGGGACTAGCGGCCCCTACAGATACGCAGTATTTT
TRBV4-1	.	TRBJ1-5	CASSQETADSYSNQPQHF	TGCGCCAGCAGCCAAGAAACCGCCGATAGTTATAGCAATCAGCCCCAGCATTTT
TRBV6-5	.	TRBJ2-7	CASGSGAYEQYF	TGTGCCAGTGGATCAGGGGCCTACGAGCAGTACTTC
TRBV29-1	.	TRBJ1-1	CSVGQGRTEAFF	TGCAGCGTTGGCCAGGGTCGGACTGAAGCTTTCTTT
TRBV28	.	TRBJ1-1	CASSSPLRNTEAFF	TGTGCCAGCAGTAGTCCCCTTAGGAACACTGAAGCTTTCTTT
TRBV6-1	TRBD1	TRBJ2-7	CASKMDRGSFYEQYF	TGTGCCAGCAAAATGGACAGGGGAAGTTTCTACGAGCAGTACTTC
TRBV28	.	TRBJ2-1	CASSIPGGSDNEQFF	TGTGCCAGCAGTATTCCAGGTGGCTCCGACAATGAGCAGTTCTTC
TRBV6-1	.	TRBJ1-1	CAIAPGGLMNTEAFF	TGTGCCATCGCCCCGGGAGGGCTAATGAACACTGAAGCTTTCTTT
TRBV6-4	TRBD1	TRBJ1-6	CASSQTGESPLHF	TGTGCCAGCAGCCAAACAGGGGAATCACCCCTCCACTTT
TRBV4-3	.	TRBJ2-5	CASSQGSGEETQYF	TGCGCCAGCAGCCAAGGTTCAGGCGAAGAGACCCAGTACTTC
TRBV7-7	TRBD1	TRBJ2-5	CASSRGQGGETQYF	TGTGCTAGCAGCCGCGGACAGGGGGGGGAGACCCAGTACTTC
TRBV6-5	.	TRBJ1-2	CASSSRRGGYYGYTF	TGTGCCAGCAGTTCCCGTCGTGGCGGCTACTATGGCTACACCTTC
TRBV2	TRBD2	TRBJ2-7	CASIAGGRYEQYF	TGTGCCAGCATAGCGGGGGGACGGTACGAGCAGTACTTC
TRBV18	TRBD1	TRBJ2-7	CASSPGTGGHEQYF	TGTGCCAGCTCGCCCGGGACAGGGGGGCACGAGCAGTACTTC
TRBV6-6	.	TRBJ1-1	CARSYEAEAFF	TGTGCCAGAAGTTACGAGGCAGAAGCTTTCTTT
TRBV6-1	TRBD2	TRBJ2-2	CASSERGGSGGTGELFF	TGTGCCAGCAGTGAAAGGGGTGGTAGCGGGGGGACCGGGGAGCTGTTTTTT
TRBV5-1	.	TRBJ1-1	CASRRGQTEAFF	TGCGCCTCACGCCGAGGTCAGACTGAAGCTTTCTTT
TRBV7-9	.	TRBJ1-1	CASSLERGNTEAFF	TGTGCCAGCAGCTTAGAAAGGGGGAACACTGAAGCTTTCTTT
TRBV5-1	TRBD1	TRBJ1-1	CASSLEGQTEAFF	TGCGCCAGCAGCTTGGAGGGACAGACTGAAGCTTTCTTT
TRBV7-2	.	TRBJ2-5	CASSQTRQETQYF	TGTGCCAGCAGTCAGACTCGACAAGAGACCCAGTACTTC
TRBV19	TRBD1	TRBJ1-4	CASKGQGGEKLFF	TGTGCCAGCAAGGGACAGGGTGGTGAAAAACTGTTTTTT
TRBV4-1	.	TRBJ1-5	CASSQEYREGSNQPQHF	TGCGCCAGCAGCCAAGAGTACAGGGAGGGTAGCAATCAGCCCCAGCATTTT
TRBV7-9	TRBD1	TRBJ2-2	CASSYGTVRGELFF	TGTGCCAGCAGCTACGGGACAGTCCGGGGGGAGCTGTTTTTT
TRBV7-2	.	TRBJ1-6	CASSLGPGGSYNSPLHF	TGTGCCAGCAGTCTGGGCCCGGGGGGCTCCTATAATTCACCCCTCCACTTT
TRBV28	.	TRBJ1-3	CASSSHPAQANTIYF	TGTGCCAGCAGTTCCCACCCGGCCCAGGCAAACACCATATATTTT
TRBV18	.	TRBJ2-5	CASSPSRQETQYF	TGTGCCAGCTCACCATCTAGGCAAGAGACCCAGTACTTC
TRBV5-1	TRBD2	TRBJ2-5	CASSQNSAGGPETQYF	TGCGCCAGCAGCCAGAATTCAGCGGGGGGGCCGGAGACCCAGTACTTC
TRBV5-1	.	TRBJ2-7	CASSGGTGRAYEQYF	TGCGCCAGCAGCGGCGGGACGGGCCGCGCCTACGAGCAGTACTTC
TRBV9	TRBD1	TRBJ2-5	CASSVDRGETQYF	TGTGCCAGCAGCGTAGACAGGGGTGAGACCCAGTACTTC
TRBV7-9	TRBD1	TRBJ2-5	CASSDLQGGETQYF	TGTGCCAGCAGCGACTTACAGGGGGGTGAGACCCAGTACTTC
TRBV4-3	TRBD1	TRBJ1-2	CASSQDRGTGVYGYTF	TGCGCCAGCAGCCAAGATCGGGGGACAGGTGTCTATGGCTACACCTTC
TRBV18	TRBD1	TRBJ1-1	CASSPNNGDRVKAFF	TGTGCCAGCTCACCGAATAACGGGGACAGGGTAAAAGCTTTCTTT
TRBV6-1	.	TRBJ2-1	CASSEQGSYNEQFF	TGTGCCAGCAGTGAACAGGGCTCCTACAATGAGCAGTTCTTC
TRBV7-2	TRBD2	TRBJ2-7	CASSWAGLDIAEQYF	TGTGCCAGCAGCTGGGCGGGACTAGATATCGCCGAGCAGTACTTC
TRBV11-2	.	TRBJ2-7	CASSLVRDTRDF	TGTGCCAGCAGCTTAGTGAGGGACACCCGGGACTTC
TRBV11-2	TRBD1	TRBJ1-6	CASSLTGDSYNSPLHF	TGTGCCAGCAGCTTAACAGGGGACTCCTATAATTCACCCCTCCACTTT
TRBV6-1	.	TRBJ2-7	CASSEMAARADEQYF	TGTGCCAGCAGTGAAATGGCAGCGAGGGCTGACGAGCAGTACTTC
TRBV19	TRBD2	TRBJ2-3	CASSITGGRADTQYF	TGTGCCAGTAGTATAACGGGGGGGCGAGCAGATACGCAGTATTTT
TRBV13	TRBD2	TRBJ2-7	CASSLWGGYEQYF	TGTGCCAGCAGCTTATGGGGGGGCTACGAGCAGTACTTC
TRBV10-3	.	TRBJ1-2	CAISFDRLRDGYTF	TGTGCCATCAGTTTCGATAGATTGCGGGATGGCTACACCTTC
TRBV7-9	.	TRBJ1-1	CASSLVAGNTEAFF	TGTGCCAGCAGCTTAGTGGCAGGGAACACTGAAGCTTTCTTT
TRBV20-1	.	TRBJ1-2	CSSIREKTF	TGCAGTTCCATCAGGGAAAAAACCTTC
TRBV6-5	.	TRBJ1-1	CASSRSGTRTEAFF	TGTGCCAGCAGCCGCTCGGGTACACGCACTGAAGCTTTCTTT
TRBV6-5	.	TRBJ2-3	CASSAKGTQYF	TGTGCCAGCAGTGCTAAGGGGACGCAGTATTTT
TRBV19	.	TRBJ1-1	CASIRGQMNTEAFF	TGTGCCAGTATCAGGGGACAAATGAACACTGAAGCTTTCTTT
TRBV9	.	TRBJ2-7	CASSGTGSPYEQYF	TGTGCCAGCAGTGGTACAGGGAGCCCCTACGAGCAGTACTTC
TRBV7-8	.	TRBJ1-6	CASSYQGDSPLHF	TGTGCCAGCAGCTATCAGGGTGATTCACCCCTCCACTTT
TRBV6-5	TRBD1	TRBJ2-1	CASSYSGGMDNEQFF	TGTGCCAGCAGTTATTCAGGGGGCATGGACAATGAGCAGTTCTTC
TRBV18	.	TRBJ2-7	CASSPYSGGNEQYF	TGTGCCAGCTCACCGTACTCAGGAGGCAACGAGCAGTACTTC
TRBV11-2	TRBD1	TRBJ2-7	CASIGDRENEQYF	TGTGCCAGCATCGGGGACAGGGAAAACGAGCAGTACTTC
TRBV28	.	TRBJ2-5	CASSLRDNTGHGTQYF	TGTGCCAGCAGTTTAAGGGATAATACAGGCCACGGGACCCAGTACTTC